The 7 T cell receptor beta chains below all came from one sample that was sequenced in a study of shared clonotypes between healthy human individuals. The repertoire was sequenced with immunoSEQ multiplex PCR; TCRdb's copy has only in-frame clones and lacks some. The table lists about 2.4 million clones, 80% to 95% of them singletons, with about 0.34% in the top ten. The sample was naive CD4+ T cells from PBMCs. Subset here: CD45RA+ positively selected. All receptors come from a man aged 18 to 30 in good health. Some clones in this sample may be carry-over from other donors' samples.

The chain has TRBV28 and TRBJ2-1; D is possibly TRBD1 (5 bases). CDR3 size: 16 residues. V lost 5 bases, J lost 9 bases, and 23 bases lay in between. The germline V gene has CDR1 MDHEN and CDR2 SYDVKM. In nucleotides, the CDR3 is TGTGCCAGCAGTCAACCCCCCAGGGCTAACAAAGGTGAGCAGTTCTTC. Translation: CASSQPPRANKGEQFF.

The chain combines TRBV6-4 with TRBJ2-7, with TRBD2 matching 7 bases. The CDR3 consists of 14 residues. Germline values: CDR1 MRHNA, CDR2 SNTAGT. The V segment lost 7 bases and the J segment 5 bases; nucleotides outside the gene matches: 11. This CDR3 is CASKVSRESHEQYF. In DNA form, the CDR3 reads TGTGCCAGCAAGGTTTCGCGGGAGTCCCACGAGCAGTACTTC.

This rearrangement joins TRBV6-4 to TRBJ2-7; 10 bases are a match to TRBD2. Trimming removed 3 bases from V and 4 bases from J; junction bases left unmatched: 6. CDR1 and CDR2 (germline): MRHNA, SNTAGT. The CDR3 consists of 15 residues. In DNA form, the CDR3 reads TGTGCCAGCAGTGAACTGCTAGCGGGAGTTTACGAGCAGTACTTC. Its translation is CASSELLAGVYEQYF.

The J gene is TRBJ2-7, the V gene TRBV5-4; D is unclear. Germline CDR1 is SGHNT and CDR2 is YYREEE (reference sequence). The CDR3 spans 14 residues. V was clipped by 2 bases and J by 4 bases, with 13 bases between them. DNA of the CDR3: TGTGCCAGCAGCTTTTCCCAGCCAGCTTACGAGCAGTACTTC. Its translation: CASSFSQPAYEQYF.

This chain's CDR3 is CASSIDWTATQYF. DNA of the CDR3: TGTGCCAGTAGTATAGATTGGACCGCCACGCAGTACTTC. J is TRBJ2-7 and V is TRBV19; D is ambiguous. Germline V gives CDR1 LNHDA, CDR2 SQIVND (reference sequence). V was shortened by 0 bases and J by 9 bases, with 12 bases between the two germline ends. The CDR3 runs to 13 residues.

The V gene is TRBV27, the J gene TRBJ1-1; weak D call: TRBD1 (5 bases). The CDR3 runs to 15 residues. Germline-derived CDR1 and CDR2 are MNHEY and SMNVEV (reference sequence). Trimming left V 0 bases short and J 1 base short, with 9 bases between. The CDR3, as DNA: TGTGCCAGCAGTTTATCGGGGGGAGGGAACACTGAAGCTTTCTTT. Protein: CASSLSGGGNTEAFF.

This clone was observed once. V and J are TRBV6-6 and TRBJ1-1; D ambiguous. V lost 5 bases and J lost 0, with 10 bases in between. CDR1 and CDR2 (germline): MNHNY, SVGAGI (reference sequence). There are 14 residues in the CDR3. CDR3 nucleotide sequence: TGTGCCAGCAGTCGCCTCTACATGAACACTGAAGCTTTCTTT. It encodes CASSRLYMNTEAFF.